The 21 T cell receptor beta chains reported below all come from one sample, sequenced in a study of vaccination effects on CD4 cells after COVID-19. Only in-frame clones appear in the TCRdb table, and some are missing; sequencing was by immunoSEQ multiplex PCR. The sample carries 26,000 or so clones, roughly 73% recorded once. Expansion with viral peptide pools was applied to antigen-specific CD4+ T cells by the ViraFEST assay prior to sequencing. When ten to eleven days of culture had elapsed, CD4+ T cells were isolated. Nobody among the vaccine recipients had prior SARS-CoV-2 infection (nucleocapsid antibodies were negative). No antigens are known for them. The sample here was CD4+ T cells from PBMCs cultured with HCoV-NL63 spike peptides, taken before COVID-19 vaccination. Source of these receptors: a human donor who received a COVID-19 vaccine.

The V and J genes are TRBV6-2 or TRBV6-3 and TRBJ2-7; D call uncertain. CDR3 length: 13 residues. The ends were cut back, 0 bases at V and 2 bases at J, with 5 bases in the middle. The germline gives CDR1 MNHEY, CDR2 SVGEGT. This CDR3 reads CASSYSKAYEQYF. The CDR3 DNA sequence: TGTGCCAGCAGTTACTCGAAGGCCTACGAGCAGTACTTC.

V is TRBV6-2 or TRBV6-3 and J is TRBJ1-5; 7 nucleotides match TRBD1. Trimming took 6 bases from V and 5 from J; bases not matched to a gene: 13. The CDR3 runs 16 residues. The germline CDR1 and CDR2 sequences are MNHEY and SVGEGT. DNA for the CDR3: TGTGCCAGCAGCCGAACTTCGACAGGGAGGGATCAGCCCCAGCATTTT. This codes for CASSRTSTGRDQPQHF.

The chain carries TRBV27 and TRBJ1-2; a possible D gene is TRBD1 (5 bases). The CDR3 runs 15 residues. The germline V gene encodes CDR1 MNHEY and CDR2 SMNVEV (reference sequence). Trimming removed 2 bases at V and 7 bases at J, with 17 bases between. CDR3 residues: CASSLGSWGVGGYTF. The CDR3 DNA reads TGTGCCAGCAGTTTAGGATCTTGGGGGGTGGGTGGCTACACCTTC.

The rearrangement uses TRBV11-3 and TRBJ1-1; 9 positions match TRBD1. V gave up 5 bases and J gave up 3 bases; unmatched junction bases: 10. The germline V gene encodes CDR1 SGHNT and CDR2 YENEEA. The CDR3 is 16 residues long. The CDR3 DNA follows: TGTGCCAGCAGCCCGGGACAGGGCCCTAGGGACACTGAAGCTTTCTTT. Protein sequence: CASSPGQGPRDTEAFF. Combining the CDR3 with reference TRBV11-3 and TRBJ1-1 gives the whole variable domain EAGVVQSPRYKIIEKKQPVAFWCNPISGHNTLYWYLQNLGQGPELLIRYENEEAVDDSQLPKDRFSAERLKGVDSTLKIQPAELGDSAVYLCASSPGQGPRDTEAFFGQGTRLTVV.

This clone appeared a few times. The gene calls are TRBV3-1 (or the pseudogene TRBV3-2) and TRBJ1-1, with D perhaps matching TRBD1 (5 bases). Trimming cost V 1 base and J 10 bases, with 7 bases left between them. The CDR3 spans 11 residues. CDR1 is LGHDT, CDR2 YNNKEL, per germline (reference sequence). CDR3 region: CASSQAGGAFF. The DNA of the CDR3 is TGTGCCAGCAGCCAAGCGGGGGGAGCTTTCTTT.

This chain joins TRBV11-2 and TRBJ2-1; 10 positions agree with TRBD2. This CDR3 region has 15 residues. Germline V gene data show CDR1 as SGHAT and CDR2 as FQNNGV. V lost 5 bases to trimming and J lost 8 bases; unmatched junction nucleotides: 9. The CDR3 sequence: CASSPAGGVYHEQFF. Here the CDR3 DNA reads TGTGCCAGCAGCCCAGCGGGGGGGGTTTACCATGAGCAGTTCTTC. The full variable domain, rest sourced from reference TRBV11-2 and TRBJ2-1, is EAGVAQSPRYKIIEKRQSVAFWCNPISGHATLYWYQQILGQGPKLLIQFQNNGVVDDSQLPKDRFSAERLKGVDSTLKIQPAKLEDSAVYLCASSPAGGVYHEQFFGPGTRLTVL.

The chain carries TRBV5-1 and TRBJ1-2; D unresolved. The germline V gene has CDR1 SGHRS and CDR2 YFSETQ. The V end lost 0 bases, the J end lost 6 bases, and 18 bases lay between the germline ends. The CDR3 contains 16 residues. In DNA form, the CDR3 reads TGCGCCAGCAGCTTGGCCCCAAATGGGGTTGTGGATGGCTACACCTTC. Protein sequence: CASSLAPNGVVDGYTF.

The chain couples TRBV10-2 to TRBJ2-7, with 8 bases identical to TRBD2. CDR1 and CDR2 (germline): WSHSY, SAAADI. CDR3 length: 15 amino acids. The V gene end was trimmed by 6 bases and the J gene end by 4 bases; junction bases not matched to a gene: 11. Written as DNA, the CDR3 is TGCGCCAGCAGCCGGGGGGGAACCGGGGGTTACGAGCAGTACTTC. The encoded protein is CASSRGGTGGYEQYF.

J is TRBJ1-4 and V is TRBV9; TRBD1 matches 7 bases. Per the germline V gene, CDR1 is SGDLS and CDR2 is YYNGEE. CDR3 length: 18 amino acids. V shed 0 bases and J 4 bases; nucleotides not matched to a gene: 12. CDR3 in amino acids: CASSVAPEQGRGNEKLFF. CDR3 DNA: TGTGCCAGCAGCGTAGCCCCCGAACAGGGGCGGGGTAATGAAAAACTGTTTTTT.

This sequence joins TRBV5-1 and TRBJ2-7; perhaps D is TRBD1 or TRBD2 (5 bases each). There are 16 residues in the CDR3. CDR1 is SGHRS, CDR2 YFSETQ, per germline. V was clipped by 0 bases and J by 0 bases, with 13 bases between them. CDR3 sequence reads: CASSLEGVGSSYEQYF. CDR3 DNA: TGCGCCAGCAGCTTGGAAGGGGTGGGGAGCTCCTACGAGCAGTACTTC.

V and J are TRBV29-1 and TRBJ2-3; TRBD1 aligns across 8 bases. The J segment lost 0 bases and the V segment lost 4 bases, leaving 3 bases of the junction unmatched. The CDR3 extends over 14 amino acids. Germline V lookup: CDR1 SQVTM, CDR2 ANQGSEA. The CDR3 sequence is CSVGDRPSTDTQYF. Written as DNA, the CDR3 is TGCAGCGTTGGGGACAGGCCTAGCACAGATACGCAGTATTTT.

The genes are TRBV10-3 and TRBJ1-4; D is undetermined. Trimming left V 4 bases short and J 8 bases short, with 11 bases between. The CDR3 covers 13 residues. The germline CDR1 and CDR2 sequences are ENHRY and SYGVKD. CDR3 protein: CAISGSFGEKLFF. The DNA of the CDR3 is TGTGCCATCAGTGGGAGTTTCGGGGAAAAACTGTTTTTT.

The V call is TRBV11-3, the J call TRBJ2-1; 7 nucleotides align to TRBD2. This CDR3 has 17 amino acids. Germline V gene data show CDR1 as SGHNT and CDR2 as YENEEA. Trimming took 0 bases from V and 8 from J; bases not matched to a gene: 13. CDR3 region: CASSLESHGREKYEQFF. The DNA of the CDR3 is TGTGCCAGCAGCTTAGAGTCCCATGGGCGGGAGAAATATGAGCAGTTCTTC.

The J gene is TRBJ1-2, the V gene TRBV5-1; 11 nucleotides agree with TRBD1. The CDR3 runs to 14 residues. With 4 bases clipped from V and 8 bases from J, the junction kept 7 bases outside the gene matches. Germline V lookup: CDR1 SGHRS, CDR2 YFSETQ. Here the CDR3 DNA reads TGCGCCAGCAGCCCCGGACAGGGGGCGGCGGGCTACACCTTC. Residues: CASSPGQGAAGYTF.

This chain joins TRBV28 and TRBJ1-2, with D possibly matching TRBD1 (6 bases). In germline, CDR1 is MDHEN, CDR2 SYDVKM. CDR3 length: 14 residues. Trimming cost V 4 bases and J 4 bases, with 13 bases left between them. The CDR3 reads CASSSPQGTYGYTF. In DNA form, the CDR3 reads TGTGCCAGCAGTTCCCCTCAGGGGACCTATGGCTACACCTTC.

By frequency in the sample, this clone is medium-sized. This chain connects TRBV18 to TRBJ2-2, with D perhaps being TRBD1 or TRBD2 (5 bases each). Deletions cut 2 bases from V and 4 bases from J, with 14 bases between. Germline V gives CDR1 KGHSH, CDR2 LQKENI. CDR3 length: 16 amino acids. The CDR3 here is CASSPGPGTGTGELFF. CDR3 nucleotides: TGTGCCAGCTCACCAGGCCCCGGGACGGGCACCGGGGAGCTGTTTTTT.

This chain uses TRBV11-2 with TRBJ1-1; D remains unclear. The CDR3 totals 16 residues. Trimming left V 5 bases short and J 1 base short, with 17 bases between. Germline V gene sequence: CDR1 SGHAT, CDR2 FQNNGV. The CDR3 protein is CASSRLIYGANTEAFF. In DNA, the CDR3 is TGTGCCAGCAGCCGACTAATCTACGGCGCGAACACTGAAGCTTTCTTT.

The DNA for the CDR3 is TGCGCCAGCACGCACGGGGGACAGGGGGTGGTCGAGCAGTACTTC. As protein: CASTHGGQGVVEQYF. J is TRBJ2-7 and V is TRBV5-1; 11 bases are shared with TRBD1. The CDR3 runs to 15 residues. V lost 6 bases, J lost 6 bases, and 11 bases stayed unmatched. Germline CDR1 and CDR2: SGHRS and YFSETQ.

The chain links TRBV10-3 to TRBJ1-6; D is possibly TRBD1 (6 bases). The CDR3 runs to 14 residues. Per the germline V gene, CDR1 is ENHRY and CDR2 is SYGVKD. V lost 3 bases to trimming and J lost 7 bases, with 10 bases between them. CDR3 nucleotides: TGTGCCATCAGTGAAGGAAGGGGGAATTCACCCCTCCACTTT. It specifies CAISEGRGNSPLHF.

The J gene is TRBJ2-7, the V gene TRBV3-1 (or the pseudogene TRBV3-2); D call uncertain. The V gene lost 10 bases and the J gene lost 2 bases, with 12 bases spanning the gap. Germline assignment: CDR1 LGHDT and CDR2 YNNKEL (reference sequence). This CDR3 has 12 residues. The DNA of the CDR3 is TGTGCCAATCCCGGTTGGGCCTACGAGCAGTACTTC. Protein: CANPGWAYEQYF.

The V and J genes are TRBV5-4 and TRBJ2-3; D remains unclear. The V gene's germline CDR1 is SGHNT and CDR2 YYREEE (reference sequence). The V gene lost 0 bases and the J gene lost 0 bases, with 8 bases spanning the gap. CDR3 length: 15 residues. CDR3 in amino acids: CASSLERPSTDTQYF. DNA for the CDR3: TGTGCCAGCAGCTTGGAACGGCCTAGCACAGATACGCAGTATTTT.